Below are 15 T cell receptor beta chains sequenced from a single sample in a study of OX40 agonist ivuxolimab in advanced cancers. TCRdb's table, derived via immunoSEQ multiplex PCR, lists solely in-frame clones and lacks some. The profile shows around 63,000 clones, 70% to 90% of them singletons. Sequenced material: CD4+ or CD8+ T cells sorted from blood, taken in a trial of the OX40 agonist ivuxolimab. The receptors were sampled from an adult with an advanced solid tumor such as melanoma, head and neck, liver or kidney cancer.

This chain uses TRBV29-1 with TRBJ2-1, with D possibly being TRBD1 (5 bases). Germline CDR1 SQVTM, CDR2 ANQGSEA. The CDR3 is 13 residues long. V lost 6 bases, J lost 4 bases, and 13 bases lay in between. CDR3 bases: TGCAGCGTCCAGGGATCTCATTACAATGAGCAGTTCTTC. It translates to CSVQGSHYNEQFF.

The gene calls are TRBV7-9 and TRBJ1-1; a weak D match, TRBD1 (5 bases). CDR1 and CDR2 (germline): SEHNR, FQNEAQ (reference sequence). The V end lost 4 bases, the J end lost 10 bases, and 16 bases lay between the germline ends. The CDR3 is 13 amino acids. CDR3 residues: CASSSQPPGAAFF. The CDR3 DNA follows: TGTGCCAGCAGCTCCCAACCCCCTGGGGCAGCTTTCTTT.

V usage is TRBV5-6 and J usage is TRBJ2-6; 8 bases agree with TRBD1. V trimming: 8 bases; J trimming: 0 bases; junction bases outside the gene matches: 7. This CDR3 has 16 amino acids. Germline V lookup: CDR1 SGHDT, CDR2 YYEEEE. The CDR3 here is CASGTGYFSGANVLTF. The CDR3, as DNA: TGTGCCAGTGGGACAGGTTACTTCTCTGGGGCCAACGTCCTGACTTTC.

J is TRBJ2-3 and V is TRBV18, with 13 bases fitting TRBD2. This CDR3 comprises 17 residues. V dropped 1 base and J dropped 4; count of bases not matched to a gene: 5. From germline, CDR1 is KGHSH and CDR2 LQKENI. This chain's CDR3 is CASSPQGLAGAADTQYF. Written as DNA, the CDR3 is TGTGCCAGCTCACCACAAGGACTAGCGGGAGCCGCAGATACGCAGTATTTT.

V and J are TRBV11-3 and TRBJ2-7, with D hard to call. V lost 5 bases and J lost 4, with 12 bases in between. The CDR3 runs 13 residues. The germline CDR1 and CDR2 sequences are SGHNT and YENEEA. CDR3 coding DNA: TGTGCCAGCAGCGCCGCCGAACGATACGAGCAGTACTTC. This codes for CASSAAERYEQYF.

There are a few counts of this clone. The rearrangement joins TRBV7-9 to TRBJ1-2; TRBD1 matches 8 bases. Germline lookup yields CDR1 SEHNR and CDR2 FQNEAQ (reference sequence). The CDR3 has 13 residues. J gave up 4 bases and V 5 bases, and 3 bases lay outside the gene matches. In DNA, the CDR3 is TGTGCCAGCAGCGACAGGGGCTTCTATGGCTACACCTTC. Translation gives CASSDRGFYGYTF.

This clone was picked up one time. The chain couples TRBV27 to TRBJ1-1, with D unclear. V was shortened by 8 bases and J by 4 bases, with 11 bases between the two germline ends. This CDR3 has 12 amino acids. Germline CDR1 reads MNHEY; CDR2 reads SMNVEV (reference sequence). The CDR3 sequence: CASRGVSTEAFF. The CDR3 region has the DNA TGTGCCAGCCGTGGGGTAAGCACTGAAGCTTTCTTT.

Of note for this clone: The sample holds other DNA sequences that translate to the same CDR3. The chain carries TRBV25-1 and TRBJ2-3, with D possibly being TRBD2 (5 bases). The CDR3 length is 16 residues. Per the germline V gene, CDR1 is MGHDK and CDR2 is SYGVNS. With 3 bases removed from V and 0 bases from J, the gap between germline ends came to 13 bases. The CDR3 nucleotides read TGTGCCAGCAGTGAGTCACTAGGTACTAGCACAGATACGCAGTATTTT. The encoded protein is CASSESLGTSTDTQYF.

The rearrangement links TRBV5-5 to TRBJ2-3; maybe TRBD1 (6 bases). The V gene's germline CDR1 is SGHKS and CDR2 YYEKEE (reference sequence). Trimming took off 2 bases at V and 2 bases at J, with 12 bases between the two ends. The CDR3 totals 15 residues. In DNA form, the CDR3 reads TGTGCCAGCAGCTTTGATACAGGGAACACAGATACGCAGTATTTT. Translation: CASSFDTGNTDTQYF.

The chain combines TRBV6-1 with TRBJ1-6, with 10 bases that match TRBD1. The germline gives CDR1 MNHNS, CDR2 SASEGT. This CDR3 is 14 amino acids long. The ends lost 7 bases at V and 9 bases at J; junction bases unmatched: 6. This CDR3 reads CASIMTGGSSPLHF. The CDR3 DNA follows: TGTGCCAGCATTATGACAGGGGGCAGTTCACCCCTCCACTTT.

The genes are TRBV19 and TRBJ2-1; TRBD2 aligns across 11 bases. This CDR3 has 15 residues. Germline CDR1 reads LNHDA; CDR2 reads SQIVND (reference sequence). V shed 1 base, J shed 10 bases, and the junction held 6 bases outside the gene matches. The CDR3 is CASSIAPSGRNEQFF. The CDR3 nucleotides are TGTGCCAGTAGTATAGCTCCTAGCGGGAGGAACGAGCAGTTCTTC.

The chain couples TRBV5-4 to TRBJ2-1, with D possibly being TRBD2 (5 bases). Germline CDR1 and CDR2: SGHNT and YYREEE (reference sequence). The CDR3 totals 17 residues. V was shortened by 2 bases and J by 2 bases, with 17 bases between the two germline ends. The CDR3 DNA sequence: TGTGCCAGCAGCTTATCGCTAGCCTTGATCCCCTACAATGAGCAGTTCTTC. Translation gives CASSLSLALIPYNEQFF. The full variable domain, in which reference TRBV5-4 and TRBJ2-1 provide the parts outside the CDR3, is ETGVTQSPTHLIKTRGQQVTLRCSSQSGHNTVSWYQQALGQGPQFIFQYYREEENGRGNFPPRFSGLQFPNYSSELNVNALELDDSALYLCASSLSLALIPYNEQFFGPGTRLTVL.

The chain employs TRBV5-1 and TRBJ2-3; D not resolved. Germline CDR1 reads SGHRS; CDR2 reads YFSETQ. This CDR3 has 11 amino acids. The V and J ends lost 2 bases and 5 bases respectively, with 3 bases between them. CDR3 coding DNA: TGCGCCAGCAGCTTAGTAGATACGCAGTATTTT. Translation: CASSLVDTQYF.

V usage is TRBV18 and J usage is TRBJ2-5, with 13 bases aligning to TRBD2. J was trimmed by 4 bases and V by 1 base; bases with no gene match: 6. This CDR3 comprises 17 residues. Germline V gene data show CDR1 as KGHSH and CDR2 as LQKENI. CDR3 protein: CASSPLGLAGVGETQYF. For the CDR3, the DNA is TGTGCCAGCTCACCACTCGGACTAGCGGGAGTTGGAGAGACCCAGTACTTC.

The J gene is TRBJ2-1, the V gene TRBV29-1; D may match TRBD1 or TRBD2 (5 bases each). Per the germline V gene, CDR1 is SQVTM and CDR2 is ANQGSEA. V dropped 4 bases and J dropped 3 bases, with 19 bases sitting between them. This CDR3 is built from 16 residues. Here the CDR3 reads CSVGDPYSTRYNEQFF. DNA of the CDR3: TGCAGCGTTGGGGACCCCTATAGTACTCGCTACAATGAGCAGTTCTTC.